This T cell receptor (beta chain) is from a study of beta chain features in type 1 diabetes. Study context: Comparable age, gender and cell yields were observed in patients relative to healthy donors. Study results and caveats: cDNA sequencing could over-represent cells with high TCR expression. Moderately but significantly shorter TCRB CDR3s were found in Type 1 diabetes patients in all four CD4+ subsets.

Sorted populations were all over 95% pure. The trim removed 6 bases at V and 8 bases at J, leaving 6 bases unmatched. This CDR3 has 13 amino acids. Looked up from germline, CDR1 is SGHTA and CDR2 is FQGNSA. This clone was observed a handful of times. Its antigen is still unknown. What was sequenced were expressed TCRB transcripts, since all of the isolated RNA had been reverse transcribed. The data were produced by immunoSEQ multiplex PCR, yet TCRdb's version contains in-frame clones alone and is incomplete. The sample consists of hundreds of thousands of clones, 11% to 15% of them appearing once. Sequencing was performed on naive CD4+ T cells from blood. The clonotype comes from a man aged 18 to 29 with type 1 diabetes. The J gene is TRBJ2-1, the V gene TRBV7-2, with 8 bases lining up with TRBD1. CDR3 amino acids: CASRQGATHEQFF. CDR3 nucleotides: TGTGCCAGCAGGCAGGGGGCGACGCATGAGCAGTTCTTC.